This TCR beta chain was sequenced in a study of T-cell memory formation after mild COVID-19. The overall study: For the most part, TCR clusters were specific to one donor. Study conclusions and caveats: Mostly located in CM and EM were contracting CD4+ clones, with contracting CD8+ clones located in EMRA. Second-wave clones with a day 37 peak had unconfirmed SARS-CoV-2 specificity.

5'RACE, which relied on constant-segment primers, yielded TCR alpha and TCR beta cDNA libraries carrying sample barcodes and UMIs. TCRdb passed the 5' RACE reads through MiXCR, listing each CDR3 protein once. The top ten clones hold 22% of a sample with a few hundred thousand distinct CDR3 sequences, around 15% of them seen once. The CDR3 extends over 15 amino acids. After removal of 3 bases from V and 3 bases from J, the junction contained 5 bases not matched to a gene. From germline, CDR1 is SGDLS and CDR2 YYNGEE. Worth noting for this clonotype: Its antigen is unidentified.

The clonotype was recovered from a man aged 18 to 29 who had mild COVID-19 (a few samples of this study predate the infection). Cell type and time point are not known. The gene calls are TRBV9 and TRBJ2-5; 10 nucleotides align to TRBD1. The material sequenced was PBMCs or a T cell subset sorted from them (not recorded which). The CDR3 DNA reads TGTGCCAGCAGCGGAACCGGGACAGGGGAAGAGACCCAGTACTTC. Translation gives CASSGTGTGEETQYF.